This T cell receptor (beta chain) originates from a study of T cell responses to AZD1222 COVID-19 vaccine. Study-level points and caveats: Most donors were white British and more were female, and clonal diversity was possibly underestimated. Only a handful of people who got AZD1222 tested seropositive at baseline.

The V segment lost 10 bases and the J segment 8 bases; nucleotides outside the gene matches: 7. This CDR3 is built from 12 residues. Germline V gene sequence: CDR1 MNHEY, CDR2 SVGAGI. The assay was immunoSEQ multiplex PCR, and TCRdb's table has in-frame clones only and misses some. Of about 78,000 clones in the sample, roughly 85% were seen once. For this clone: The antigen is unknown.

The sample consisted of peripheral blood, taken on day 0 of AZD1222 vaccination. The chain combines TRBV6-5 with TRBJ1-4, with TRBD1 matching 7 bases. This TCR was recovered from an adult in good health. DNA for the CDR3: TGTGCCATCCGGGACAGAAGCGAAAAACTGTTTTTT. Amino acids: CAIRDRSEKLFF.